These T cell receptor beta chains were read from a single sample in a study of T cells after posttransplantation cyclophosphamide. Using immunoSEQ multiplex PCR, the repertoire was profiled, and TCRdb retains in-frame clones only, with some absent. The data hold tens of thousands of clones, with around 90% observed a single time. The starting material was PBMCs, obtained roughly 59 days after allogeneic stem cell transplant with posttransplant cyclophosphamide. The receptors were gathered from a male patient aged 60-70 years who received an allogeneic stem cell transplant from a related donor and was CMV-positive. T cells may partly derive from the graft donor. The CDR3 runs from the conserved cysteine through the conserved F or W. The order of the fields is CDR3 protein, CDR3 DNA, clone size, CDR3 length, J gene, D gene, V gene. D genes are given only for firm matches. Some rows have no size entry. The others give once, few or many, or a class for an expanded clone.

CAFDRSNSPLHF TGTGCCTTCGACAGGAGTAATTCACCCCTCCACTTT once 12 TRBJ1-6 - TRBV30
CASSVGHSNEQFF TGTGCCAGCAGCGTAGGACACAGCAATGAGCAGTTCTTC - 13 TRBJ2-1 - TRBV9
CASSDRAGLRERNTEAFF TGTGCCAGCAGTGACAGAGCCGGTCTGCGGGAAAGGAACACTGAAGCTTTCTTT - 18 TRBJ1-1 - TRBV2
CASGLLAGQGDSGNTIYF TGTGCTAGTGGTTTGTTGGCGGGACAGGGGGACTCTGGAAACACCATATATTTT - 18 TRBJ1-3 TRBD1 TRBV12-5
CASSLEQGVGYTF TGTGCCAGCAGCTTAGAACAGGGGGTCGGCTACACCTTC - 13 TRBJ1-2 TRBD1 TRBV7-9
CASSQDWKEGTNEKLFF TGCGCCAGCAGCCAAGATTGGAAGGAGGGGACTAATGAAAAACTGTTTTTT - 17 TRBJ1-4 - TRBV4-1
CAWSVNIRANSPLHF TGTGCCTGGAGTGTTAATATAAGAGCCAATTCACCCCTCCACTTT - 15 TRBJ1-6 - TRBV30
CASSEAPGSNEKLFF TGTGCCAGCAGTGAAGCGCCCGGGTCCAATGAAAAACTGTTTTTT - 15 TRBJ1-4 - TRBV6-1
CASSLGGRIGYTF TGTGCCAGCAGCTTAGGGGGCCGAATCGGCTACACCTTC - 13 TRBJ1-2 - TRBV7-8
CASSAQGVANQPQHF TGTGCCAGCAGCGCCCAGGGGGTTGCCAATCAGCCCCAGCATTTT - 15 TRBJ1-5 TRBD1 TRBV7-2
CASSEVWSGGSTDTQYF TGTGCCAGCAGTGAAGTTTGGAGCGGGGGGTCGACAGATACGCAGTATTTT once 17 TRBJ2-3 TRBD2 TRBV6-1
CAGHRGADNYGYTF TGTGCCGGCCACAGGGGAGCGGATAACTATGGCTACACCTTC - 14 TRBJ1-2 TRBD1 TRBV6-1
CASSPQIENTEAFF TGCGCCAGCAGCCCCCAAATAGAAAACACTGAAGCTTTCTTT once 14 TRBJ1-1 - TRBV5-1
CASSPRREVGEKLFF TGTGCCAGCTCACCAAGACGGGAAGTTGGTGAAAAACTGTTTTTT few 15 TRBJ1-4 - TRBV18
CASSPRQAPFQETQYF TGTGCCAGCAGCCCCCGACAGGCGCCCTTCCAAGAGACCCAGTACTTC - 16 TRBJ2-5 - TRBV5-8
CASSGIPGEVYNSPLHF TGTGCCAGCAGCGGAATACCGGGGGAAGTATATAATTCACCCCTCCACTTT - 17 TRBJ1-6 - TRBV9
CASREHSPLHF TGTGCCAGCAGGGAGCATTCACCCCTCCACTTT - 11 TRBJ1-6 - TRBV6-5
CSVEKEQKTEAFF TGCAGCGTTGAAAAGGAACAGAAAACTGAAGCTTTCTTT - 13 TRBJ1-1 - TRBV29-1
CASSTLQGTATNEKLFF TGTGCCAGCAGCACATTACAGGGTACCGCAACTAATGAAAAACTGTTTTTT - 17 TRBJ1-4 - TRBV7-9
CASSYTGVDTEAFF TGTGCCAGCAGTTACACAGGGGTCGACACTGAAGCTTTCTTT - 14 TRBJ1-1 TRBD1 TRBV6-6
CASSIGGPNTEAFF TGTGCCAGTAGTATAGGGGGGCCGAACACTGAAGCTTTCTTT - 14 TRBJ1-1 - TRBV19
CATLRGGREADTQYF TGTGCCACCCTTCGGGGGGGGCGCGAGGCAGATACGCAGTATTTT - 15 TRBJ2-3 TRBD2 TRBV15
CASSYSEQGEGTLHF TGTGCCAGCAGTTACTCGGAACAGGGGGAGGGGACCCTCCACTTT - 15 TRBJ1-6 TRBD1 TRBV6-6